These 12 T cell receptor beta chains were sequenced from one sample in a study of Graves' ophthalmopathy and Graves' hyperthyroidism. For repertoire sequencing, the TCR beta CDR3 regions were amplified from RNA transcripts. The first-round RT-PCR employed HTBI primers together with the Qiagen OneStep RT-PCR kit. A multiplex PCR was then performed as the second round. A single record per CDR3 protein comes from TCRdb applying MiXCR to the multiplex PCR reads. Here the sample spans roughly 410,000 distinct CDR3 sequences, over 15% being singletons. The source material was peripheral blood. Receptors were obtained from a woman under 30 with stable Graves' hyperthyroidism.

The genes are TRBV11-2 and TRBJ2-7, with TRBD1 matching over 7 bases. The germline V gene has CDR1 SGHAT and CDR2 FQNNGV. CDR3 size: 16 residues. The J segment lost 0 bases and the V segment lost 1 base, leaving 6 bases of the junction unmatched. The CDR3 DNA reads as TGTGCCAGCAGCTTAGGAGACAGGGCCACCTCCTACGAGCAGTACTTC. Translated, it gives CASSLGDRATSYEQYF.

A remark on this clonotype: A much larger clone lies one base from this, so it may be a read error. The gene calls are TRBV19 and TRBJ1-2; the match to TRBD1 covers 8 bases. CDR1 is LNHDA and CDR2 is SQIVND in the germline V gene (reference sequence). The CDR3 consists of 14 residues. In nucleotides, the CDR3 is TGTGCCAGTGGGGATGGACAGGGACGGTATGGCTACAGCTTC. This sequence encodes CASGDGQGRYGYSF.

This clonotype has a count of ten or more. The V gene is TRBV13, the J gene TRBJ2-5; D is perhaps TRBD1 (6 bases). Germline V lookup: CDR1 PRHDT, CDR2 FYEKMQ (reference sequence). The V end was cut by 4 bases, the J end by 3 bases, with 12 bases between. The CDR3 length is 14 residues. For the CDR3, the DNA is TGTGCCAGCAGCTACTGGGACACTGAAGAGACCCAGTACTTC. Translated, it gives CASSYWDTEETQYF.

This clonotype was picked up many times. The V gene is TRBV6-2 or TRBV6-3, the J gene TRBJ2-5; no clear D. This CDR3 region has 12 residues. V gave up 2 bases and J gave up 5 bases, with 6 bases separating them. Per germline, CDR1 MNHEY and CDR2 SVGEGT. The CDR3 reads CASSYGSETQYF. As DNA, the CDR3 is TGTGCCAGCAGTTACGGGTCGGAGACCCAGTACTTC.

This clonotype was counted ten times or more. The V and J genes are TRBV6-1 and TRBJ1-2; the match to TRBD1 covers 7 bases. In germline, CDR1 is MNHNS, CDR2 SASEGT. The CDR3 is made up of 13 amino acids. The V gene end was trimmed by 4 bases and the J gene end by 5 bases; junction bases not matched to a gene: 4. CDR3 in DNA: TGTGCCAGCAGTGGACAGGGAGGGTATGGCTACACCTTC. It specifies CASSGQGGYGYTF.

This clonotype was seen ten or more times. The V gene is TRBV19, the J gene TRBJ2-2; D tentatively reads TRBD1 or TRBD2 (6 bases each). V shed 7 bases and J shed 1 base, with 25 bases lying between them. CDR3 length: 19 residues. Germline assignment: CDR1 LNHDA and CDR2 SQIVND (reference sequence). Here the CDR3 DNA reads TGTGCCAGTACTGCCAGCTACGGTACGGGGGCCTGGAACACCGGGGAGCTGTTTTTT. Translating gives CASTASYGTGAWNTGELFF.

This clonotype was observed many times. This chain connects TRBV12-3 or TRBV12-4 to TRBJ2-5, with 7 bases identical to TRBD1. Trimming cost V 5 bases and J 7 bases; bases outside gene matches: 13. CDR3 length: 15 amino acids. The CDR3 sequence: CASSPFGTAWGTQYF. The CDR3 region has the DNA TGTGCCAGCAGTCCGTTCGGGACAGCGTGGGGGACCCAGTACTTC.

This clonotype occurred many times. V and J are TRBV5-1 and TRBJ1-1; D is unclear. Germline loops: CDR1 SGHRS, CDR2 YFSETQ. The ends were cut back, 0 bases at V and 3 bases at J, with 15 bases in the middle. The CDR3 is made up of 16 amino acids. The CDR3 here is CASSLAHRAADTEAFF. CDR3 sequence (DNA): TGCGCCAGCAGCTTGGCCCACCGCGCAGCGGACACTGAAGCTTTCTTT.

The CDR3 loop is CASSRSGGDQETQYF. The DNA for the CDR3 is TGCGCCAGCAGCCGTAGCGGGGGGGACCAAGAGACCCAGTACTTC. The J gene is TRBJ2-5, the V gene TRBV5-1; 11 positions match TRBD2. The CDR3 spans 15 residues. Trimming at V came to 4 bases and at J to 0 bases, leaving 2 bases not matched to a gene. The germline V gene encodes CDR1 SGHRS and CDR2 YFSETQ.

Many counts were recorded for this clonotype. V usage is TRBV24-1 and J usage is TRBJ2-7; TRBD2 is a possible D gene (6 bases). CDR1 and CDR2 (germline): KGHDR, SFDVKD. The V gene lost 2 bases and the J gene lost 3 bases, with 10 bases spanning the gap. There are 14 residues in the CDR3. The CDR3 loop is CATSDSGLSYEQYF. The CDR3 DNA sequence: TGTGCCACCAGTGATTCGGGACTTAGCTACGAGCAGTACTTC.

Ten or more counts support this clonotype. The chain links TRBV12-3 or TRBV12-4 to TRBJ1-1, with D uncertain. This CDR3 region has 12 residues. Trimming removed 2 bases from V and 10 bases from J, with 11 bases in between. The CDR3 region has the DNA TGTGCCAGCAGTTTAATGGGGTACGGAGCTTTCTTT. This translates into CASSLMGYGAFF.

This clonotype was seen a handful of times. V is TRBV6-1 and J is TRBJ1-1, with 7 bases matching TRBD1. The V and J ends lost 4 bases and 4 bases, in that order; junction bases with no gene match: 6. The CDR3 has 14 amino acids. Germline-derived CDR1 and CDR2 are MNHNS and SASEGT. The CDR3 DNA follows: TGTGCCAGCAGTGGACAGGGTATAGGCACTGAAGCTTTCTTT. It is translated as CASSGQGIGTEAFF.